The clone carrying this TCR beta chain is judged medium-sized (0.01 to 0.1%). The antigen remains unidentified. This specimen comes from a study of CD4 T cells in relation to SARS-CoV-2 and coronaviruses. Across the study: Median patient age was nearly 40 years, spanning 21 to 72 years.

Study results and caveats: Compared with monoreactive clones, crossreactive clones showed significantly weaker SARS-CoV-2 expansion. Samples before the pandemic and after infection were not matched within any donor.

CD4 enrichment then naive enrichment separated naive from memory CD4+ cells. This CDR3 region has 14 residues. The germline V gene has CDR1 WSHSY and CDR2 SAAADI. The V end was cut by 3 bases, the J end by 2 bases, with 10 bases between. TCRdb keeps only in-frame clones here, not all; method: immunoSEQ multiplex PCR. The profile covers tens of thousands of clones, with 70% to 90% appearing a single time and roughly 3% taken by the ten largest. The material sequenced was memory CD4+ T cells from PBMCs. The TCR comes from an adult with COVID-19. The rearrangement links TRBV10-2 to TRBJ1-1; D is ambiguous. CDR3 sequence: CASSERYSNTEAFF. The CDR3 bases are TGCGCCAGCAGTGAACGGTACTCAAACACTGAAGCTTTCTTT.